This TCR beta chain was found in a study of ipilimumab plus nivolumab after autologous stem cell transplantation. Whole-study context: Typical patient got 5 or 6 ipilimumab doses and about eight nivolumab doses (median). Both relapsed and primary refractory DLBCL were included.

Comments on this clone: Its antigen is undetermined.

Clones were read by immunoSEQ multiplex PCR, and TCRdb kept only the in-frame ones, dropping some. This sample yields about 10,000 clones, of which nearly 80% are seen a single time; approximately 8.2% belongs to the top ten. General observations from the study: Per the authors, repertoire, Treg and microbiota data justify further study.

The CDR3 runs 12 residues. V lost 9 bases, J lost 7 bases, and 10 bases lay in between. Germline CDR1 is MNHEY and CDR2 is SMNVEV (reference sequence). Patients got ipilimumab 1 mg/kg beginning 14 to 28 days post-transplant. The sequences come from PBMCs, collected in a trial of ipilimumab plus nivolumab as post-transplant consolidation. The clonotype was recovered from a male donor with diffuse large B-cell lymphoma. J is TRBJ1-6 and V is TRBV27; no clear D. The CDR3 DNA sequence: TGTGCCAGTCGGGAGAAAAATTCACCCCTCCACTTT. Translated: CASREKNSPLHF.